A single TCR beta chain is shown here with its context. Its specificity is not known. This entry comes from a study of T cell responses to AZD1222 COVID-19 vaccine. Study results and caveats: Sampling captured repertoires only after the peak T cell response. White British donors predominated, females outnumbered males, and clonal diversity was possibly underestimated.

The method was immunoSEQ multiplex PCR; TCRdb's version includes in-frame clones alone and lacks a portion of them. Here the sample spans more than 150,000 clones, over 80% being singletons. The CDR3 sequence is 13 residues long. CDR1 is SGHDN and CDR2 is FVKESK in the germline V gene. V was trimmed by 9 bases and J by 0 bases, leaving 11 bases between them. The V and J genes are TRBV14 and TRBJ1-2; TRBD1 might be the D (5 bases). The sequenced sample was peripheral blood, obtained 28 days after the second AZD1222 dose. This TCR was sampled from an adult who received the AZD1222 COVID-19 vaccine. CDR3 amino acids: CARSGGANYGYTF. DNA of the CDR3: TGTGCCAGGTCGGGGGGAGCTAACTATGGCTACACCTTC.